Each of the 3 T cell receptor beta chains below was sequenced from the same sample in a study of shared clonotypes between healthy human individuals. Produced via immunoSEQ multiplex PCR; TCRdb's table is partial and in-frame only. This table holds just over 2,000,000 clones, around 95% found once. Material: naive CD4+ T cells sorted from blood. As for subset: CD45RA+ positively selected. The receptors here all came from a man between 18 and 29 years old in good health.

The chain couples TRBV19 to TRBJ2-6; unclear D gene. The CDR3 contains 15 residues. CDR1 and CDR2 from the germline V gene are LNHDA and SQIVND (reference sequence). V was shortened by 4 bases and J by 0 bases, with 7 bases between the two germline ends. CDR3 nucleotide sequence: TGTGCCAGTAGTAATTTGGTCTCTGGGGCCAACGTCCTGACTTTC. It codes for CASSNLVSGANVLTF.

The CDR3 protein is CASSLWLQGGSTEAFF. The CDR3 coding sequence is TGCGCCAGCAGCTTGTGGTTGCAGGGAGGGAGCACTGAAGCTTTCTTT. The chain uses TRBV5-1 and TRBJ1-1, with D possibly TRBD1 on 5 matching bases. The CDR3 runs 16 residues. V was pared by 1 base and J by 4 bases, with 17 bases between. Per the germline V gene, CDR1 is SGHRS and CDR2 is YFSETQ.

In nucleotides, the CDR3 is TGTGCCAGCAGCCCTTGGGCAGGGGGCACCGGGGAGCTGTTTTTT. Protein product: CASSPWAGGTGELFF. The rearrangement links TRBV14 to TRBJ2-2; 7 bases align to TRBD1. Germline CDR1 SGHDN, CDR2 FVKESK. With V trimmed by 4 bases and J by 4 bases, 6 bases remained unmatched. The CDR3 spans 15 residues.